There are many counts of the clone carrying this T cell receptor (beta chain). The antigen remains unidentified. TCR beta VDJ combinations and CDR3 sequences were profiled from genomic DNA. TCRdb re-analysed the reads in MiXCR, keeping a single row per CDR3 protein. Here the sample spans around 190,000 distinct CDR3 sequences, around 50% being singletons. The V segment lost 5 bases and the J segment 0 bases; nucleotides outside the gene matches: 6. CDR3 length: 16 amino acids. Germline CDR1 reads SGHVS; CDR2 reads FQNEAQ. By flow cytometry, patients selected for sequencing had shown an expansion of CD8+CD57+ cells. Patients uniformly had severe acquired aplastic anemia. The data were taken from a study of CD8+CD57+ T cells in acquired aplastic anemia. Overall study findings and caveats: Patients and healthy controls showed no significant CD8+ Simpson's diversity difference.

The chain recombines TRBV7-8 with TRBJ1-5, with 8 positions matching TRBD1. Specimen: sorted CD4+, CD8+, or CD8+CD57+ T cells (not recorded which) from PBMCs. The sequence was collected from a human donor with aplastic anemia. The CDR3 loop is CASSIGTGFSNQPQHF. The CDR3 coding sequence is TGTGCCAGCAGCATAGGGACAGGATTTAGCAATCAGCCCCAGCATTTT.